This note documents a single T cell receptor (beta chain) sequence. What it binds is unknown. This entry belongs to a study of OX40 agonist ivuxolimab in advanced cancers. Study at large: Therapy given before enrollment (anti-PD-1, anti-PD-L1 or anti-CTLA-4) was allowed, and around 44% had some.

TCRdb's table, derived via immunoSEQ multiplex PCR, lists solely in-frame clones and lacks some. The sample contains approximately 90,000 clones, 91% of which appear only once. Whole-study findings and limits: At 0.1 to 3.0 mg/kg, clonal expansion of CD4+ and CD8+ blood T cells had occurred by week 6.

This CDR3 region has 16 residues. The V gene end was trimmed by 5 bases and the J gene end by 4 bases; junction bases not matched to a gene: 9. Germline-derived CDR1 and CDR2 are LNHDA and SQIVND (reference sequence). J is TRBJ2-7 and V is TRBV19, with TRBD2 matching over 12 bases. Sample: CD4+ or CD8+ T cells sorted from blood, taken in a trial of the OX40 agonist ivuxolimab. The TCR was taken from an adult with an advanced solid tumor such as melanoma, head and neck, liver or kidney cancer. The CDR3 reads CASSPPGLAGLYEQYF. The CDR3 DNA reads TGTGCCAGTAGTCCACCAGGACTAGCGGGACTATACGAGCAGTACTTC.